The subject of this entry is one TCR beta chain. This specimen comes from a study of blood T cell repertoires in COVID-19. Clones were read by immunoSEQ multiplex PCR, and TCRdb kept only the in-frame ones, dropping some. Altogether approximately 250,000 clones are present, 70% to 90% being singletons, with the ten largest covering over 10%. V lost 0 bases and J lost 10; bases outside the gene matches: 10. The CDR3 is 15 amino acids. Germline values: CDR1 SGHKS, CDR2 YYEKEE (reference sequence). This rearrangement joins TRBV5-5 to TRBJ2-1, with 7 bases lining up with TRBD2. The sample consisted of peripheral blood. This receptor was obtained from a woman in her sixties or seventies with COVID-19, enrolled during active disease. The CDR3 DNA reads TGTGCCAGCAGCTTGGTGAGTGGGAGGGGACTAGAGCAGTTCTTC. It yields the protein CASSLVSGRGLEQFF.